Each of the 19 T cell receptor beta chains below was sequenced from the same sample in a study of tumor-infiltrating lymphocytes in oesophageal squamous cell carcinoma. A single record per CDR3 protein comes from TCRdb applying MiXCR to the PCR reads. Among approximately 18,000 distinct CDR3 sequences listed, 45% to 50% were seen once. Input material: esophageal tumor tissue. The origin of the receptors is a male donor with esophageal squamous cell carcinoma.

The chain uses TRBV11-2 and TRBJ2-1, with a tentative D call TRBD2 (6 bases). This CDR3 has 17 residues. V lost 0 bases to trimming and J lost 13 bases, with 25 bases between them. The germline gives CDR1 SGHAT, CDR2 FQNNGV. The CDR3 sequence is CASSLDGIAEGLETQFF. The CDR3 bases are TGTGCCAGCAGCTTAGATGGTATAGCGGAAGGTCTGGAGACCCAGTTCTTC.

J is TRBJ2-1 and V is TRBV7-6; weak D call: TRBD2 (5 bases). The DNA end is more similar to TRBJ2-5, so the J call may be wrong. The CDR3 is made up of 12 amino acids. The germline CDR1 and CDR2 sequences are SGHVS and FNYEAQ. The CDR3 sequence is CASSRTRETQYF. DNA for the CDR3: TGTGCCAGCAGCCGGACTCGAGAGACCCAGTACTTC.

In the case of this clonotype: Likely a read error: the CDR3 ends without its conserved phenylalanine or tryptophan. No DNA is shown, since the ends of the CDR3 on it are uncertain; the CDR3 is the one TCRdb lists. The gene calls are TRBV7-2 and TRBJ2-6; the table calls TRBD2, which could not be checked here. Counting both end residues, the CDR3 totals 18 amino acids. The germline gives CDR1 SGHTA, CDR2 FQGNSA. CDR3 sequence: CASSLGAGVRSYEQYFGP.

Ten or more counts support this clonotype. The chain joins TRBV5-4 to TRBJ2-3; TRBD2 agrees at 13 bases. Per the germline V gene, CDR1 is SGHNT and CDR2 is YYREEE (reference sequence). This CDR3 is built from 16 residues. V shed 4 bases, J shed 5 bases, and the junction held 7 bases outside the gene matches. The CDR3 bases are TGTGCCAGCAGCCCGGGACTAGCGGGACTGGAAGATACGCAGTATTTT. This encodes CASSPGLAGLEDTQYF.

This clonotype was recorded at least ten times. The rearrangement uses TRBV4-2 and TRBJ2-5; D not certain. The CDR3 has 16 amino acids. V lost 1 base and J lost 5, with 17 bases in between. Germline V lookup: CDR1 LGHNA, CDR2 YNFKEQ. DNA for the CDR3: TGTGCCAGCAGCCAAGCGGGCTCGTCACTCGGGGAGACCCAGTACTTC. It yields the protein CASSQAGSSLGETQYF.

Remarks on this clonotype: The CDR3 carries no conserved terminal phenylalanine or tryptophan, so it likely arises from a read error. The DNA is left out, because the CDR3 cannot be placed on it with certainty; the CDR3 is given as TCRdb lists it. The chain carries TRBV7-2 and TRBJ2-3; no check of the table's D call, TRBD2, against the DNA was made. Germline CDR1 SGHTA, CDR2 FQGNSA. The CDR3 contains 18 residues when both ends are counted. This chain's CDR3 is CASSLAWLAGQETQYFGP.

The CDR3 nucleotides read TGTAATGACAGGGAAGGGGACACTGAAGCTTTCTTT. It translates to CNDREGDTEAFF. The rearrangement links TRBV7-6 to TRBJ1-1; 7 bases align to TRBD1. This CDR3 comprises 12 residues. Germline V gene lookup returns CDR1 SGHVS and CDR2 FNYEAQ.

The rearrangement uses TRBV7-6 and TRBJ2-2; D not resolved. The CDR3 runs to 12 residues. Trimming took 10 bases from V and 6 from J, leaving 12 bases between them. Germline V gene data show CDR1 as SGHVS and CDR2 as FNYEAQ. The CDR3 bases are TGTGCCATACAGAAGGTAGCCGGGGAGCTGTTTTTT. Translation: CAIQKVAGELFF.

The genes are TRBV7-2 and TRBJ1-1, with no clear D. Germline CDR1 reads SGHTA; CDR2 reads FQGNSA. The CDR3 is 14 amino acids. V gave up 5 bases and J gave up 1 base, with 11 bases separating them. The CDR3: CASSPTRRNTEAFF. For the CDR3, the DNA is TGTGCCAGCAGCCCCACCAGACGGAACACTGAAGCTTTCTTT.

V and J are TRBV7-2 and TRBJ2-1; D gene unclear. The J call may be faulty, since TRBJ2-7 better matches the DNA end. CDR1 and CDR2 from the germline V gene are SGHTA and FQGNSA. This CDR3 has 14 residues. Here the CDR3 reads CASSLAPAVDVQYF. The CDR3 DNA follows: TGTGCCAGCAGCTTAGCGCCGGCGGTGGACGTGCAGTACTTC.

This clonotype showed up many times. This rearrangement joins TRBV7-2 to TRBJ2-3; D call uncertain. V was trimmed by 3 bases and J by 2 bases, leaving 12 bases between them. Germline values: CDR1 SGHTA, CDR2 FQGNSA. This CDR3 has 15 amino acids. The chain's CDR3 is CASSLAGLITDTQYF. The CDR3 bases are TGTGCCAGCAGCTTGGCAGGCCTAATCACAGATACGCAGTATTTT.

This clonotype was observed a handful of times. The chain recombines TRBV7-2 with TRBJ2-7; 7 bases match TRBD1. Germline CDR1 and CDR2: SGHTA and FQGNSA. V gave up 2 bases and J gave up 7 bases; unmatched junction bases: 11. The CDR3 is 15 residues long. The CDR3: CASSLLQGPTGEQYF. The CDR3 DNA is TGTGCCAGCAGCTTACTACAGGGGCCTACTGGTGAGCAGTACTTC.

This clonotype was detected once. J is TRBJ2-4 and V is TRBV6-1, with D possibly being TRBD2 (7 bases). The assigned J gene may be wrong: the sequence end matches TRBJ2-7 better. There are 15 residues in the CDR3. Germline CDR1 is MNHNS and CDR2 is SASEGT. CDR3 bases: TGTGCCAGCAGTTCCGCGGGGGCCCGATGGAACGAGCAGTACTTC. It translates to CASSSAGARWNEQYF.

The rearrangement uses TRBV11-2 and TRBJ2-1, with 7 nucleotides matching TRBD1. Unmatched junction bases numbered 4, after V lost 5 bases and J lost 0 bases. CDR1 is SGHAT and CDR2 is FQNNGV in the germline V gene. The CDR3 covers 15 residues. The CDR3 coding sequence is TGTGCCAGCAGCAGCCGGGACAGCTCCTACAATGAGCAGTTCTTC. It codes for CASSSRDSSYNEQFF. Full variable domain (rest looked up from reference TRBV11-2 and TRBJ2-1): EAGVAQSPRYKIIEKRQSVAFWCNPISGHATLYWYQQILGQGPKLLIQFQNNGVVDDSQLPKDRFSAERLKGVDSTLKIQPAKLEDSAVYLCASSSRDSSYNEQFFGPGTRLTVL.

The chain is built from TRBV7-4 and TRBJ2-6, with TRBD1 as a possible D gene (6 bases). The closer fit of TRBJ2-7 to the DNA end suggests the J call may be wrong. The V gene's germline CDR1 is SGHVT and CDR2 SQSDAQ. This CDR3 is built from 14 residues. The CDR3 bases are TGTGCCAGCAGCGCCTCAGACAGGAGCTACGAGCAGTACTTC. This translates into CASSASDRSYEQYF.

This clonotype was found a few times. This rearrangement joins TRBV7-6 to TRBJ2-1; 9 positions agree with TRBD2. The CDR3 is 17 amino acids. Trimming removed 5 bases from V and 4 bases from J; junction bases left unmatched: 12. Germline V gives CDR1 SGHVS, CDR2 FNYEAQ. The CDR3, as DNA: TGTGCCAGCAGCCCATTAGCGGGAGCCCATGCATACAATGAGCAGTTCTTC. Protein product: CASSPLAGAHAYNEQFF.

The gene calls are TRBV28 and TRBJ2-3, with unresolved D. In germline, CDR1 is MDHEN, CDR2 SYDVKM. The CDR3 extends over 12 amino acids. V dropped 3 bases and J dropped 5 bases, with 6 bases sitting between them. CDR3 nucleotides: TGTGCCAGCAGTTTTCCGGGAGATACGCAGTATTTT. This encodes CASSFPGDTQYF.

The chain employs TRBV7-6 and TRBJ2-5; D is possibly TRBD2 (6 bases). The last part of the DNA fits TRBJ2-1 better; the J call may be wrong. The CDR3 extends over 13 amino acids. Germline loops: CDR1 SGHVS, CDR2 FNYEAQ. The CDR3 reads CASSLASLAEQFF. The CDR3 coding sequence is TGTGCCAGCAGCTTAGCGTCGCTAGCGGAGCAGTTCTTC.

This chain joins TRBV24-1 and TRBJ2-4; D call uncertain. Germline values: CDR1 KGHDR, CDR2 SFDVKD. Trimming shortened V by 6 bases and J by 0 bases, and 5 bases separated the two germline ends. The CDR3 is 13 amino acids. CDR3 region: CATSSLAKNIQYF. The CDR3 bases are TGTGCCACCAGTAGTCTAGCCAAAAACATTCAGTACTTC.